This entry lists 16 T cell receptor beta chains sequenced from one sample in a study of blood T cell repertoires in COVID-19. The table came from immunoSEQ multiplex PCR; TCRdb's copy has only in-frame clones and leaves some out. Among roughly 190,000 clones listed, around 80% were seen once. Input material: peripheral blood. These receptor sequences come from a woman aged 45-60 years with acute or convalescent COVID-19.

J is TRBJ2-3 and V is TRBV4-2; 8 bases align to TRBD2. Looked up from germline, CDR1 is LGHNA and CDR2 is YNFKEQ. J lost 1 base, V lost 4 bases, and 10 bases had no gene match. The CDR3 has 17 residues. The CDR3 protein is CASSPLGPAGGTDTQYF. The CDR3, as DNA: TGTGCCAGCAGCCCCCTCGGACCAGCGGGGGGCACAGATACGCAGTATTTT.

The CDR3: CASSPLGGRVYRYTF. CDR3 DNA: TGTGCCAGCAGCCCCTTAGGGGGGAGGGTATACCGCTACACCTTC. The genes are TRBV7-9 and TRBJ1-2; a possible D gene is TRBD1 (6 bases). V lost 5 bases, J lost 9 bases, and 22 bases lay in between. The length of the CDR3 is 15 residues. Germline CDR1 is SEHNR and CDR2 is FQNEAQ (reference sequence).

This chain uses TRBV11-2 with TRBJ1-4; no firm D call. The CDR3 covers 13 residues. V lost 3 bases to trimming and J lost 4 bases, with 6 bases between them. Germline V CDR1 and CDR2: SGHAT, FQNNGV. The CDR3 is CASSFSYNEKLFF. CDR3 DNA sequence: TGTGCCAGCAGCTTTTCGTATAATGAAAAACTGTTTTTT.

The chain employs TRBV3-1 (or the pseudogene TRBV3-2) and TRBJ2-3, with 8 bases aligning to TRBD2. Trimming took 3 bases from V and 2 from J; bases not matched to a gene: 4. From germline, CDR1 is LGHDT and CDR2 YNNKEL (reference sequence). The CDR3 has 15 amino acids. The CDR3 spells CASSHSGGATDTQYF. The CDR3 DNA is TGTGCCAGCAGCCACAGCGGGGGTGCCACAGATACGCAGTATTTT.

The chain recombines TRBV7-8 with TRBJ2-2; maybe TRBD1 (5 bases). Germline V gene data show CDR1 as SGHVS and CDR2 as FQNEAQ. This CDR3 has 14 residues. The ends were cut back, 5 bases at V and 7 bases at J, with 14 bases in the middle. The chain's CDR3 is CASSRQGYGGELFF. In DNA, the CDR3 is TGTGCCAGCAGCCGTCAGGGTTATGGCGGGGAGCTGTTTTTT.

Here the CDR3 reads CASSYSGTGGMGEQYF. DNA for the CDR3: TGCGCCAGCAGCTACTCCGGGACAGGGGGCATGGGCGAGCAGTACTTC. The V and J genes are TRBV5-1 and TRBJ2-7; 12 positions agree with TRBD1. Germline trimming cut 3 bases from V and 6 bases from J; bases unmatched to any gene: 10. Germline V gives CDR1 SGHRS, CDR2 YFSETQ. The CDR3 is 16 amino acids. Full variable domain (missing parts from reference TRBV5-1 and TRBJ2-7): KAGVTQTPRYLIKTRGQQVTLSCSPISGHRSVSWYQQTPGQGLQFLFEYFSETQRNKGNFPGRFSGRQFSNSRSEMNVSTLELGDSALYLCASSYSGTGGMGEQYFGPGTRLTVT.

The chain combines TRBV5-5 with TRBJ2-3; D uncertain. CDR3 length: 15 amino acids. CDR1 and CDR2 from the germline V gene are SGHKS and YYEKEE (reference sequence). V was cut by 0 bases and J by 0 bases, with 8 bases left in between. CDR3 DNA: TGTGCCAGCAGCTTGGATGGCAGTAGCACAGATACGCAGTATTTT. This sequence encodes CASSLDGSSTDTQYF.

The V and J genes are TRBV6-5 and TRBJ1-1; tentative D call: TRBD1 (6 bases). Trimming pared 0 bases from V and 0 bases from J, leaving 8 bases between. Per germline, CDR1 MNHEY and CDR2 SVGAGI. The CDR3 has 15 amino acids. The CDR3 is CASSYSGTMNTEAFF. In DNA form, the CDR3 reads TGTGCCAGCAGTTACTCCGGGACAATGAACACTGAAGCTTTCTTT.

A few counts support this clone. The chain couples TRBV2 to TRBJ1-4; 8 bases align to TRBD1. Germline V lookup: CDR1 SNHLY, CDR2 FYNNEI. This CDR3 has 14 amino acids. Trimming took 5 bases from V and 7 from J; bases not matched to a gene: 6. The CDR3 nucleotides read TGTGCCAGCAGTCTCAGGGGGCGGAGTGAAAAACTGTTTTTT. Translated: CASSLRGRSEKLFF.

This CDR3 is CASSYYQGNYGYTF. The CDR3 coding sequence is TGTGCCAGCAGTTATTACCAGGGGAACTATGGCTACACCTTC. The chain couples TRBV6-5 to TRBJ1-2; perhaps TRBD1 as D (6 bases). V was shortened by 3 bases and J by 2 bases, with 10 bases between the two germline ends. The CDR3 sequence is 14 residues long. From germline, CDR1 is MNHEY and CDR2 SVGAGI.

The V call is TRBV11-2, the J call TRBJ2-7; tentatively, D is TRBD1 (5 bases). The CDR3 consists of 16 residues. V lost 0 bases, J lost 2 bases, and 14 bases lay in between. CDR1 SGHAT and CDR2 FQNNGV come from the germline V gene. CDR3 coding DNA: TGTGCCAGCAGCTTAGATGAGACAGTAGAAGCCTACGAGCAGTACTTC. Protein product: CASSLDETVEAYEQYF.

In this sample, this clone turned up a few times. The V and J genes are TRBV6-5 and TRBJ2-1; D possibly corresponds to TRBD2 (7 bases). V was cut by 0 bases and J by 7 bases, with 16 bases left in between. Looked up from germline, CDR1 is MNHEY and CDR2 is SVGAGI. The CDR3 sequence is 16 residues long. Written as DNA, the CDR3 is TGTGCCAGCAGTTACTCCTCTGGACTAGGGGGTAATGAGCAGTTCTTC. It translates to CASSYSSGLGGNEQFF.

The chain is built from TRBV5-6 and TRBJ2-1; 10 nucleotides line up with TRBD2. Germline V gene lookup returns CDR1 SGHDT and CDR2 YYEEEE. V trimming: 5 bases; J trimming: 2 bases; junction bases outside the gene matches: 7. This CDR3 region has 16 residues. CDR3 coding DNA: TGTGCCAGCAGTCGGACTAGCGGTTTTCCCTACAATGAGCAGTTCTTC. The encoded protein is CASSRTSGFPYNEQFF.

The V gene is TRBV4-2, the J gene TRBJ2-1; tentative D call: TRBD1 (5 bases). This CDR3 contains 16 residues. Trimming left V 4 bases short and J 5 bases short, with 18 bases between. In germline, CDR1 is LGHNA, CDR2 YNFKEQ. The CDR3 DNA follows: TGTGCCAGCAGCCTAGTCCAGGGTCCAGAAAACAATGAGCAGTTCTTC. Its protein is CASSLVQGPENNEQFF.

The CDR3 here is CAISPGTSGLSTDTQYF. CDR3 in DNA: TGTGCCATCAGTCCCGGGACTAGCGGTCTCTCCACAGATACGCAGTATTTT. The chain employs TRBV10-3 and TRBJ2-3; 11 positions agree with TRBD2. The ends lost 5 bases at V and 2 bases at J; junction bases unmatched: 9. This CDR3 is 17 amino acids long. CDR1 and CDR2 from the germline V gene are ENHRY and SYGVKD.

The rearrangement joins TRBV30 to TRBJ1-2, with no clear D. Trimming took 2 bases from V and 0 from J, leaving 10 bases between them. This CDR3 has 14 amino acids. Germline assignment: CDR1 GTSNPN and CDR2 SVGIG (reference sequence). CDR3 nucleotides: TGTGCCTGGAGTCGACGTGAGGCTAACTATGGCTACACCTTC. Its protein is CAWSRREANYGYTF.